Shown below are 12 T cell receptor beta chains from a single sample sequenced in a study of blood T cells in healthy people across ages. A J-beta primer mix and a sample-barcoded 5' primer were used in a second PCR of about 7 to 12 cycles. TCRdb itself ran the 5' RACE reads through MiXCR, one entry per CDR3 protein. The sample consists of around 600,000 distinct CDR3 sequences, more than 45% of them appearing once. Sample: blood. These receptors all stem from an elderly man in good health.

The chain has TRBV6-2 or TRBV6-3 and TRBJ2-1; no firm D call. CDR1 is MNHEY and CDR2 is SVGEGT in the germline V gene. The length of the CDR3 is 14 residues. V shed 3 bases and J shed 5 bases, with 11 bases lying between them. The CDR3 here is CASSYPPIDNEQFF. DNA for the CDR3: TGTGCCAGCAGTTATCCCCCTATCGACAATGAGCAGTTCTTC.

The rearrangement uses TRBV10-2 and TRBJ2-3; the D call may be TRBD1 or TRBD2 (6 bases each). The length of the CDR3 is 13 residues. The ends were cut back, 4 bases at V and 5 bases at J, with 10 bases in the middle. Germline assignment: CDR1 WSHSY and CDR2 SAAADI. CDR3 nucleotide sequence: TGCGCCAGCAGTGGGGGGGCGGGAGATACGCAGTATTTT. The encoded protein is CASSGGAGDTQYF.

This clonotype was seen a handful of times. The chain links TRBV6-1 to TRBJ1-5; TRBD1 aligns across 7 bases. The ends lost 7 bases at V and 6 bases at J; junction bases unmatched: 9. Germline V lookup: CDR1 MNHNS, CDR2 SASEGT. The CDR3 has 14 amino acids. The CDR3 nucleotides read TGTGCCAGCAAGGGACAGACCGGGGGTCAGCCCCAGCATTTT. This sequence encodes CASKGQTGGQPQHF.

The V call is TRBV10-3, the J call TRBJ2-7, with D perhaps given as TRBD1 or TRBD2 (6 bases each). V shed 11 bases and J shed 1 base, with 15 bases lying between them. CDR3 length: 13 residues. Germline CDR1 ENHRY, CDR2 SYGVKD. The CDR3 loop is CAVTRGPSYEQYF. CDR3 nucleotide sequence: TGTGCCGTAACTCGGGGGCCATCCTACGAGCAGTACTTC.

This clonotype came up a few times. This could be a read error, since a much larger clone is one nucleotide away. The chain recombines TRBV2 with TRBJ2-1, with a tentative D call TRBD2 (5 bases). The CDR3 consists of 13 residues. From germline, CDR1 is SNHLY and CDR2 FYNNEI. With 6 bases removed from V and 1 base from J, the gap between germline ends came to 7 bases. CDR3 sequence reads: CASRERSYNEQFF. CDR3 nucleotides: TGTGCCAGCAGGGAGCGGTCCTACAATGAGCAGTTCTTC.

CDR3 bases: TGCGCCAGCAGCTTGGGGGGCGGATTGGACTACAATGAGCAGTTCTTC. Amino acids: CASSLGGGLDYNEQFF. This sequence joins TRBV5-1 and TRBJ2-1, with D possibly being TRBD1 (5 bases). The CDR3 is made up of 16 amino acids. Germline values: CDR1 SGHRS, CDR2 YFSETQ. V shed 0 bases and J shed 3 bases, with 13 bases lying between them.

The chain uses TRBV11-1 and TRBJ2-1; D remains ambiguous. The CDR3 loop spans 16 amino acids. The germline gives CDR1 SGHAT, CDR2 FQDESV (reference sequence). V dropped 1 base and J dropped 0 bases, with 10 bases sitting between them. CDR3 DNA sequence: TGTGCCAGCAGCTTAGGATTATGGAGCTCCTACAATGAGCAGTTCTTC. Its translation: CASSLGLWSSYNEQFF.

The chain couples TRBV28 to TRBJ1-2; 8 bases line up with TRBD1. CDR1 and CDR2 (germline): MDHEN, SYDVKM. J lost 7 bases, V lost 4 bases, and 14 bases had no gene match. This CDR3 spans 16 amino acids. CDR3 nucleotides: TGTGCCAGCAGTTGGACATTACAGGGGGACTGGGGTGGCTACACCTTC. Encoded protein: CASSWTLQGDWGGYTF.

V gene TRBV14 combines with J gene TRBJ2-7; 7 bases align to TRBD1. Germline V gives CDR1 SGHDN, CDR2 FVKESK. Unmatched junction bases numbered 19, after V lost 1 base and J lost 10 bases. The length of the CDR3 is 17 residues. CDR3 region: CASSQGWGQTVSAAQYF. CDR3 nucleotide sequence: TGTGCCAGCAGCCAAGGATGGGGACAGACCGTCTCGGCGGCCCAGTACTTC. Using reference TRBV14 and TRBJ2-7 for the parts outside the CDR3, the full variable domain is EAGVTQFPSHSVIEKGQTVTLRCDPISGHDNLYWYRRVMGKEIKFLLHFVKESKQDESGMPNNRFLAERTGGTYSTLKVQPAELEDSGVYFCASSQGWGQTVSAAQYFGPGTRLTVT.

V gene TRBV7-9 combines with J gene TRBJ1-3; D gene unclear. CDR3 length: 14 amino acids. Germline V CDR1 and CDR2: SEHNR, FQNEAQ (reference sequence). The V end lost 7 bases, the J end lost 2 bases, and 12 bases lay between the germline ends. CDR3 nucleotides: TGTGCCAGCACCCTGGAGTTCGCTGGAAACACCATATATTTT. Amino acids: CASTLEFAGNTIYF.

The V and J genes are TRBV7-2 and TRBJ1-1, with TRBD1 matching over 7 bases. In germline, CDR1 is SGHTA, CDR2 FQGNSA. The trim removed 3 bases at V and 4 bases at J, leaving 8 bases unmatched. The length of the CDR3 is 15 residues. The CDR3 protein is CASSFRTGASTEAFF. The CDR3 DNA is TGTGCCAGCAGCTTCAGGACAGGTGCTAGCACTGAAGCTTTCTTT.

The V call is TRBV28, the J call TRBJ2-5, with 8 bases fitting TRBD2. Trimming at V came to 4 bases and at J to 5 bases, leaving 9 bases not matched to a gene. Germline-derived CDR1 and CDR2 are MDHEN and SYDVKM. This CDR3 spans 15 amino acids. CDR3 in amino acids: CASSSLAGGRETQYF. Here the CDR3 DNA reads TGTGCCAGCAGTTCCCTAGCGGGTGGGAGGGAGACCCAGTACTTC.